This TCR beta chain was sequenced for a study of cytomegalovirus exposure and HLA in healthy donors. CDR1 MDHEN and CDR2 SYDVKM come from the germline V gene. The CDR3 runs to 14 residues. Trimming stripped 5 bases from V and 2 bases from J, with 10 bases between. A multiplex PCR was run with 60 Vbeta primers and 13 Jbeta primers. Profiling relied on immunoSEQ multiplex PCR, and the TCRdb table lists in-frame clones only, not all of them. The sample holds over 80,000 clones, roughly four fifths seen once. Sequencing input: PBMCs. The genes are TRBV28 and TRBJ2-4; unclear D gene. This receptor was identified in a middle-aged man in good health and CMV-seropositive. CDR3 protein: CASSARLTKNIQYF. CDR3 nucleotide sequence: TGTGCCAGCAGTGCAAGACTTACCAAAAACATTCAGTACTTC.